These 27 T cell receptor beta chains were all obtained from the same sample, sequenced in a study of shared clonotypes between healthy human individuals. Sequencing was performed with immunoSEQ multiplex PCR; in TCRdb, only in-frame clones are kept and a portion is missing. The sample has roughly 1,500,000 clones, around 98.5% seen once. The sequenced sample was naive CD4+ T cells sorted from blood. Subset given: CD45RA+ positively selected. These receptors originate from a young man in good health.

The J gene is TRBJ1-3, the V gene TRBV21-1. TRBV21-1 constitutes a pseudogene. This CDR3 is built from 18 residues. The CDR3 coding sequence is TGTGCCAGCAGCAAAGGGGGGAAAGGTGGAGGCTCTGGAAACACCATATATTTT. This sequence encodes CASSKGGKGGGSGNTIYF.

This sequence joins TRBV29-1 and TRBJ2-3; perhaps TRBD2 as D (5 bases). The CDR3 sequence is 14 residues long. Germline CDR1 reads SQVTM; CDR2 reads ANQGSEA. Trimming cost V 8 bases and J 2 bases, with 17 bases left between them. The CDR3 here is CSLLGPGITDTQYF. The CDR3 DNA sequence: TGCAGCCTCCTCGGTCCCGGGATCACAGATACGCAGTATTTT.

In this sample, this clone turned up a few times. The same CDR3 can be traced to other DNA sequences in this sample. The chain uses TRBV30 and TRBJ2-7; D is unclear. The CDR3 loop spans 11 amino acids. Per the germline V gene, CDR1 is GTSNPN and CDR2 is SVGIG (reference sequence). Between the trimmed V and J ends, which lost 2 bases and 1 base, there was a span of 3 bases. The chain's CDR3 is CAWSRSYEQYF. CDR3 sequence (DNA): TGTGCCTGGAGTCGGTCCTACGAGCAGTACTTC.

This clone was observed a single time. The chain's CDR3 is CAWNRLASTQYF. In nucleotides, the CDR3 is TGTGCCTGGAACCGTCTAGCAAGTACGCAGTATTTT. This chain connects TRBV30 to TRBJ2-3, with D possibly matching TRBD2 (5 bases). V lost 4 bases and J 8 bases, leaving 13 bases between the germline ends. The CDR3 spans 12 residues. In germline, CDR1 is GTSNPN, CDR2 SVGIG (reference sequence).

This clone appeared once. CDR3 sequence (DNA): TGTGCCAGTACCCCCCCCCACAGCGACGAGCAGTACTTC. Protein: CASTPPHSDEQYF. The chain employs TRBV19 and TRBJ2-7; no reliable D call. Germline V lookup: CDR1 LNHDA, CDR2 SQIVND (reference sequence). With 7 bases removed from V and 5 bases from J, the gap between germline ends came to 15 bases. CDR3 size: 13 residues.

The J gene is TRBJ1-1, the V gene TRBV1. TRBV1 represents a pseudogene. This CDR3 is 14 amino acids long. CDR3 bases: TGCACCAGCAGCACTCCCGGGGGGAGGACTGAAGCTTTCTTT. Protein: CTSSTPGGRTEAFF.

V is TRBV14 and J is TRBJ1-2; D unresolved. The CDR3 runs 13 residues. CDR1 is SGHDN, CDR2 FVKESK, per germline. V was pared by 4 bases and J by 7 bases, with 13 bases between. CDR3 in amino acids: CASSLKVAAGYTF. CDR3 DNA: TGTGCCAGCAGCCTCAAGGTGGCTGCTGGCTACACCTTC.

About this clone itself: This CDR3 is also generated by other DNA sequences in the sample. This rearrangement joins TRBV5-4 to TRBJ2-7, with 11 bases aligning to TRBD2. The CDR3 spans 14 residues. CDR1 and CDR2 from the germline V gene are SGHNT and YYREEE (reference sequence). Trimming cost V 4 bases and J 3 bases; bases outside gene matches: 3. The CDR3 DNA is TGTGCCAGCAGCCTGGGACTAGCGGACTACGAGCAGTACTTC. This encodes CASSLGLADYEQYF.

This chain joins TRBV10-2 and TRBJ1-1; D not certain. The CDR3 length is 13 residues. Germline V lookup: CDR1 WSHSY, CDR2 SAAADI. V lost 10 bases, J lost 5 bases, and 17 bases lay in between. In DNA, the CDR3 is TGCGCCACCAATCTAGAGGGTTCGACTGAAGCTTTCTTT. Protein: CATNLEGSTEAFF.

V usage is TRBV6-5 and J usage is TRBJ1-4; D might be TRBD1 (6 bases). The germline V gene encodes CDR1 MNHEY and CDR2 SVGAGI. The germline V and J ends were trimmed by 5 bases and 6 bases, with 16 bases remaining between them. This CDR3 is 15 amino acids long. In DNA, the CDR3 is TGTGCCAGCAGTGTTTTCAGGGGTCTGGATGAAAAACTGTTTTTT. This translates into CASSVFRGLDEKLFF.

CDR3 amino acids: CASSFSDRLNEYF. The CDR3 region has the DNA TGTGCCAGCAGTTTCTCCGACAGACTCAACGAGTACTTC. The chain recombines TRBV28 with TRBJ2-7; D may be TRBD1 (5 bases). Germline lookup yields CDR1 MDHEN and CDR2 SYDVKM. The CDR3 consists of 13 residues. Trimming took 3 bases from V and 11 from J, leaving 17 bases between them.

The table lists this clone with a count of one. The rearrangement uses TRBV18 and TRBJ2-7; no clear D gene. This CDR3 contains 16 residues. Germline loops: CDR1 KGHSH, CDR2 LQKENI. Trimming removed 1 base at V and 0 bases at J, with 13 bases between. As DNA, the CDR3 is TGTGCCAGCTCACCACGAGTCGGGCAGCTCTCCTACGAGCAGTACTTC. This encodes CASSPRVGQLSYEQYF.

The chain employs TRBV7-2 and TRBJ2-6, with no clear D. The CDR3 covers 15 residues. The germline V gene encodes CDR1 SGHTA and CDR2 FQGNSA. Trimming shortened V by 1 base and J by 0 bases, and 4 bases separated the two germline ends. DNA of the CDR3: TGTGCCAGCAGCTTAGTGGACTCTGGGGCCAACGTCCTGACTTTC. The encoded protein is CASSLVDSGANVLTF. Combining the CDR3 with reference TRBV7-2 and TRBJ2-6 gives the whole variable domain GAGVSQSPSNKVTEKGKDVELRCDPISGHTALYWYRQSLGQGLEFLIYFQGNSAPDKSGLPSDRFSAERTGGSVSTLTIQRTQQEDSAVYLCASSLVDSGANVLTFGAGSRLTVL.

V usage is TRBV7-9 and J usage is TRBJ2-1, with 8 bases aligning to TRBD1. CDR1 is SEHNR, CDR2 FQNEAQ, per germline (reference sequence). V lost 7 bases, J lost 0 bases, and 11 bases stayed unmatched. The length of the CDR3 is 17 residues. The CDR3 region is CASKNWDRLISYNEQFF. CDR3 nucleotide sequence: TGTGCCAGCAAAAATTGGGACAGGCTAATCTCCTACAATGAGCAGTTCTTC.

This clone was found once. The rearrangement uses TRBV18 and TRBJ2-3; D not certain. This CDR3 is built from 13 residues. The V gene lost 5 bases and the J gene lost 5 bases, with 11 bases spanning the gap. The germline V gene encodes CDR1 KGHSH and CDR2 LQKENI. The DNA for the CDR3 is TGTGCCAGCTCATCAGGAAACTTAGATACGCAGTATTTT. Its translation: CASSSGNLDTQYF.

The V call is TRBV7-3, the J call TRBJ2-3, with 10 bases fitting TRBD2. Germline assignment: CDR1 SGHTA and CDR2 FQGTGA. The CDR3 totals 15 residues. The V segment lost 3 bases and the J segment 3 bases; nucleotides outside the gene matches: 3. CDR3 DNA sequence: TGTGCCAGCAGCTTTCTAGCGGGAGCAACAGATACGCAGTATTTT. As protein: CASSFLAGATDTQYF.

The J gene is TRBJ1-5, the V gene TRBV19, with D perhaps TRBD1 (5 bases). Germline V gene data show CDR1 as LNHDA and CDR2 as SQIVND (reference sequence). The CDR3 is 15 residues long. Trimming removed 7 bases at V and 1 base at J, with 14 bases between. The CDR3 DNA follows: TGTGCCAGTACCAGGACACCAAGGAGCAATCAGCCCCAGCATTTT. This gives the protein CASTRTPRSNQPQHF. The full variable domain, in which reference TRBV19 and TRBJ1-5 provide the parts outside the CDR3, is DGGITQSPKYLFRKEGQNVTLSCEQNLNHDAMYWYRQDPGQGLRLIYYSQIVNDFQKGDIAEGYSVSREKKESFPLTVTSAQKNPTAFYLCASTRTPRSNQPQHFGDGTRLSIL.

This chain joins TRBV21-1 and TRBJ1-5. TRBV21-1 is given as a pseudogene. CDR3 length: 17 amino acids. CDR3 DNA: TGTGCCAGCAGCAAAGATGGGGTAGGCTGTACCTATCAGCCCCAGCATTTT. It is translated as CASSKDGVGCTYQPQHF.

This chain joins TRBV7-9 and TRBJ2-3; 10 bases line up with TRBD2. CDR1 SEHNR and CDR2 FQNEAQ come from the germline V gene (reference sequence). The CDR3 runs to 15 residues. V dropped 5 bases and J dropped 1; count of bases not matched to a gene: 3. The CDR3 region has the DNA TGTGCCAGCAGCGGAGGGACTAGCGGCACAGATACGCAGTATTTT. Translating gives CASSGGTSGTDTQYF.

This chain uses TRBV6-1 with TRBJ1-2, with unresolved D. V lost 7 bases to trimming and J lost 8 bases, with 14 bases between them. The CDR3 is made up of 12 amino acids. Germline CDR1 is MNHNS and CDR2 is SASEGT. CDR3 nucleotide sequence: TGTGCCAGCATTAGAGCAAAGGGCGGCTACACCTTC. It translates to CASIRAKGGYTF.

The rearrangement joins TRBV7-9 to TRBJ2-7; the match to TRBD1 covers 8 bases. This CDR3 has 14 residues. With V trimmed by 4 bases and J by 2 bases, 4 bases remained unmatched. CDR1 and CDR2 from the germline V gene are SEHNR and FQNEAQ (reference sequence). In nucleotides, the CDR3 is TGTGCCAGCAGCTGGACAGGGAGCCCCTACGAGCAGTACTTC. Amino acid sequence: CASSWTGSPYEQYF.

The chain joins TRBV28 to TRBJ2-7; D unresolved. Germline CDR1 MDHEN, CDR2 SYDVKM. CDR3 length: 13 residues. V lost 2 bases to trimming and J lost 5 bases, with 10 bases between them. DNA of the CDR3: TGTGCCAGCAGTTTAGTTGCCGTTGACGAGCAGTACTTC. Translated: CASSLVAVDEQYF.

The rearrangement uses TRBV5-5 and TRBJ2-7, with 9 bases lining up with TRBD2. The V segment lost 0 bases and the J segment 7 bases; nucleotides outside the gene matches: 8. CDR1 SGHKS and CDR2 YYEKEE come from the germline V gene (reference sequence). CDR3 length equals 15 residues. The CDR3 DNA reads TGTGCCAGCAGCTTGGTGGTAGCGGGAGTCGGGGAGCAGTACTTC. Its protein is CASSLVVAGVGEQYF.

This clone was seen only once. The chain employs TRBV7-7 and TRBJ2-2, with TRBD1 matching 11 bases. In germline, CDR1 is SSHAT, CDR2 FNYEAQ (reference sequence). The CDR3 is 19 residues long. V lost 1 base to trimming and J lost 2 bases; unmatched junction nucleotides: 9. The CDR3 spells CASSLVSGQGARNTGELFF. The CDR3 DNA reads as TGTGCCAGCAGCTTAGTTTCCGGACAGGGGGCGAGAAACACCGGGGAGCTGTTTTTT.

J is TRBJ1-3 and V is TRBV5-1, with D unresolved. Trimming removed 4 bases at V and 4 bases at J, with 15 bases between. This CDR3 spans 15 amino acids. Germline-derived CDR1 and CDR2 are SGHRS and YFSETQ. CDR3 nucleotide sequence: TGCGCCAGCAGCCCTGGGAGGGCTCCCGGAAACACCATATATTTT. Amino acid sequence: CASSPGRAPGNTIYF.

The rearrangement links TRBV6-5 to TRBJ2-7, with a tentative D call TRBD2 (6 bases). V was shortened by 7 bases and J by 6 bases, with 19 bases between the two germline ends. Germline CDR1 is MNHEY and CDR2 is SVGAGI. CDR3 length equals 14 residues. In nucleotides, the CDR3 is TGTGCCAGCATGGGATCGGGGAGGTTGCGCGAGCAGTACTTC. Its translation: CASMGSGRLREQYF.

The J gene is TRBJ2-7, the V gene TRBV7-2; 11 bases are a match to TRBD2. After removal of 5 bases from V and 0 bases from J, the junction contained 15 bases not matched to a gene. Germline CDR1 SGHTA, CDR2 FQGNSA. This CDR3 region has 19 residues. The CDR3 bases are TGTGCCAGCAGCCCCCGGCTAGCGGGAGGACGACTGGACTCCTACGAGCAGTACTTC. It specifies CASSPRLAGGRLDSYEQYF.